These 5 T cell receptor beta chains originate from one sample sequenced in a study of OX40 agonist ivuxolimab in advanced cancers. This table comes from immunoSEQ multiplex PCR, and its TCRdb copy is limited to in-frame clones, with some not included. The profile shows approximately 56,000 clones, around 87% of them singletons. Sequencing was performed on CD4+ or CD8+ T cells sorted from blood, taken in a trial of the OX40 agonist ivuxolimab. These TCRs come from an adult with an advanced solid tumor such as melanoma, head and neck, liver or kidney cancer.

Only one count was recorded for this clone. The chain is built from TRBV15 and TRBJ2-7; D possibly corresponds to TRBD1 (5 bases). V dropped 0 bases and J dropped 3 bases, with 6 bases sitting between them. CDR3 length: 13 amino acids. The germline V gene has CDR1 LNHNV and CDR2 YYDKDF (reference sequence). The CDR3 DNA reads TGTGCCACCAGCAGAGATAGGGGCTACGAGCAGTACGTC. This sequence encodes CATSRDRGYEQYV.

CDR3 residues: CASRNVVRGMNTEAFF. In nucleotides, the CDR3 is TGCGCCAGCAGAAACGTTGTTCGGGGTATGAACACTGAAGCTTTCTTT. The chain uses TRBV5-1 and TRBJ1-1, with no clear D. Germline lookup yields CDR1 SGHRS and CDR2 YFSETQ. CDR3 length equals 16 residues. V was cut by 5 bases and J by 0 bases, with 17 bases left in between. Full variable domain (missing parts from reference TRBV5-1 and TRBJ1-1): KAGVTQTPRYLIKTRGQQVTLSCSPISGHRSVSWYQQTPGQGLQFLFEYFSETQRNKGNFPGRFSGRQFSNSRSEMNVSTLELGDSALYLCASRNVVRGMNTEAFFGQGTRLTVV.

This chain uses TRBV5-3 with TRBJ2-2; weak D call: TRBD1 (6 bases). TRBV5-3 is sorted into the ORF group, with uncertain function. This CDR3 has 15 residues. Trimming stripped 8 bases from V and 0 bases from J, with 14 bases between. The DNA for the CDR3 is TGTGCCAGCAGCCCTACAGGGACGAACACCGGGGAGCTGTTTTTT. Its translation: CASSPTGTNTGELFF.

The chain carries TRBV7-2 and TRBJ1-1; no firm D call. Germline V gene data show CDR1 as SGHTA and CDR2 as FQGNSA. Trimming shortened V by 4 bases and J by 7 bases, and 10 bases separated the two germline ends. The CDR3 is 12 residues long. Here the CDR3 DNA reads TGTGCCAGCAGCTCGGTTGGGGTTGAAGCTTTCTTT. Its protein is CASSSVGVEAFF.

This chain connects TRBV11-2 to TRBJ2-7; a weak D match, TRBD1 (5 bases). This CDR3 is 15 amino acids long. Germline V gene data show CDR1 as SGHAT and CDR2 as FQNNGV. Trimming pared 3 bases from V and 2 bases from J, leaving 14 bases between. This CDR3 reads CASSFNDSPTYEQYF. The CDR3 DNA reads TGTGCCAGCAGCTTCAATGACAGCCCGACCTACGAGCAGTACTTC.